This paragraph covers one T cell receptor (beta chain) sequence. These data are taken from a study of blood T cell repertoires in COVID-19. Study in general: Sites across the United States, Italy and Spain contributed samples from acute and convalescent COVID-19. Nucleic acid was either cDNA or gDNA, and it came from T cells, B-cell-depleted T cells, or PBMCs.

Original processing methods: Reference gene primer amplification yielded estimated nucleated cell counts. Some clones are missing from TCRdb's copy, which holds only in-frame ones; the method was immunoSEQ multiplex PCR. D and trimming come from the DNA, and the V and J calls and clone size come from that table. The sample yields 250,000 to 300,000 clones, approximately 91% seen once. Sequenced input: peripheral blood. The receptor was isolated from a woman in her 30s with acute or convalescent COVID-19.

This CDR3 is CASSQDGETQYF. DNA for the CDR3: TGTGCCAGCAGCCAAGATGGCGAGACCCAGTACTTC. This chain uses TRBV3-1 (or the pseudogene TRBV3-2) with TRBJ2-5, with D hard to call. The CDR3 runs 12 residues. Trimming removed 0 bases from V and 5 bases from J, with 4 bases in between. Germline V lookup: CDR1 LGHDT, CDR2 YNNKEL (reference sequence).